Below, 12 T cell receptor beta chains from the same sample are listed, as sequenced in a study of cytomegalovirus exposure and HLA in healthy donors. The PCR ran on 60 Vbeta and 13 Jbeta primers. TCRdb's table, derived via immunoSEQ multiplex PCR, lists solely in-frame clones and lacks some. The table records under 200,000 clones, approximately 62% of them present only once. Sequenced sample: PBMCs. The source is a man aged 45-60 years in good health and CMV-seronegative.

The rearrangement joins TRBV29-1 to TRBJ2-5; maybe TRBD2 (6 bases). Gene TRBJ2-7 matches the end of the DNA better, so the J call may be wrong. CDR1 is SQVTM and CDR2 is ANQGSEA in the germline V gene. CDR3 length equals 15 residues. CDR3 protein: CSVRSGGAPYYEQYF. The CDR3 DNA follows: TGCAGCGTCCGGTCCGGAGGGGCCCCTTACTACGAGCAGTACTTC.

V usage is TRBV25-1 and J usage is TRBJ1-2; no clear D. Trimming stripped 2 bases from V and 5 bases from J, with 12 bases between. CDR3 length: 14 residues. The germline CDR1 and CDR2 sequences are MGHDK and SYGVNS. CDR3 sequence: CASSEPGRSYGYTF. Here the CDR3 DNA reads TGTGCCAGCAGTGAACCGGGTAGGTCGTATGGCTACACCTTC.

The sample holds a few counts of this clone. V is TRBV2 and J is TRBJ1-1; tentatively, D is TRBD1 (5 bases). Germline V gene lookup returns CDR1 SNHLY and CDR2 FYNNEI. The V gene lost 2 bases and the J gene lost 2 bases, with 9 bases spanning the gap. There are 14 residues in the CDR3. CDR3 in amino acids: CASSEWGLNTEAFF. CDR3 nucleotides: TGTGCCAGCAGTGAATGGGGACTAAACACTGAAGCTTTCTTT.

The V and J genes are TRBV7-9 and TRBJ1-1; 7 positions agree with TRBD1. Losses at the gene ends were 5 bases for V and 4 bases for J; bases not matched to a gene: 10. The CDR3 runs to 15 residues. CDR1 and CDR2 from the germline V gene are SEHNR and FQNEAQ (reference sequence). The CDR3 DNA is TGTGCCAGCAGCCCCTATTCGACAGGGCTCACTGAAGCTTTCTTT. Its protein product is CASSPYSTGLTEAFF.

This chain uses TRBV5-4 with TRBJ1-2, with TRBD1 identical over 7 bases. CDR1 is SGHNT, CDR2 YYREEE, per germline (reference sequence). This CDR3 region has 14 residues. With 4 bases clipped from V and 6 bases from J, the junction kept 9 bases outside the gene matches. CDR3 residues: CASSQATGTDGYTF. The DNA of the CDR3 is TGTGCCAGCAGCCAAGCAACCGGGACAGATGGCTACACCTTC.

There are a few counts of this clone. The chain combines TRBV5-6 with TRBJ2-5; D is perhaps TRBD2 (5 bases). CDR1 is SGHDT and CDR2 is YYEEEE in the germline V gene. V lost 0 bases and J 1 base, leaving 16 bases between the germline ends. CDR3 size: 17 residues. CDR3 sequence reads: CASSLGDFGLLQETQYF. The CDR3, as DNA: TGTGCCAGCAGCTTGGGGGATTTTGGACTCCTCCAAGAGACCCAGTACTTC.

The CDR3 spells CASSHSGTHIATNEKLFF. CDR3 coding DNA: TGTGCCAGCTCTCATTCCGGGACACACATTGCAACTAATGAAAAACTGTTTTTT. J is TRBJ1-4 and V is TRBV18, with D possibly TRBD1 on 6 matching bases. V lost 6 bases and J lost 0, with 20 bases in between. This CDR3 comprises 18 residues. Germline CDR1 and CDR2: KGHSH and LQKENI.

The chain joins TRBV6-6 to TRBJ1-3, with D uncertain. The germline V gene has CDR1 MNHNY and CDR2 SVGAGI (reference sequence). There are 13 residues in the CDR3. The V and J ends lost 5 bases and 0 bases respectively, with 5 bases between them. DNA for the CDR3: TGTGCCAGCAGTGCCAGCTCTGGAAACACCATATATTTT. This sequence encodes CASSASSGNTIYF.

The chain recombines TRBV5-1 with TRBJ2-5, with D possibly being TRBD2 (6 bases). CDR3 length: 14 amino acids. With 4 bases removed from V and 0 bases from J, the gap between germline ends came to 10 bases. CDR1 is SGHRS and CDR2 is YFSETQ in the germline V gene. CDR3 protein: CASSPSSDQETQYF. For the CDR3, the DNA is TGCGCCAGCAGCCCCTCTAGCGACCAAGAGACCCAGTACTTC.

The gene calls are TRBV12-5 and TRBJ1-5; 8 bases are a match to TRBD1. The CDR3 is made up of 16 amino acids. With V trimmed by 0 bases and J by 7 bases, 8 bases remained unmatched. Germline-derived CDR1 and CDR2 are LGHNT and FRNRAP. CDR3 protein: CASGLVARGRGQPQHF. DNA for the CDR3: TGTGCTAGTGGTTTGGTAGCCAGGGGGCGCGGACAGCCCCAGCATTTT.

V gene TRBV2 combines with J gene TRBJ1-6, with 10 bases lining up with TRBD1. The J segment lost 9 bases and the V segment lost 5 bases, leaving 7 bases of the junction unmatched. This CDR3 region has 15 residues. Germline CDR1 SNHLY, CDR2 FYNNEI. The CDR3 loop is CASSSDRGRISPLHF. CDR3 coding DNA: TGTGCCAGCAGTTCCGACAGGGGGCGGATTTCACCCCTCCACTTT.

The chain is built from TRBV28 and TRBJ1-2; D may be TRBD1 (5 bases). V was shortened by 5 bases and J by 14 bases, with 30 bases between the two germline ends. Germline V gene lookup returns CDR1 MDHEN and CDR2 SYDVKM. This CDR3 is built from 16 residues. For the CDR3, the DNA is TGTGCCAGCAGTACCCCTTCTGGGGGGACGGGCTATTTTTTGACCTTC. Translation gives CASSTPSGGTGYFLTF.